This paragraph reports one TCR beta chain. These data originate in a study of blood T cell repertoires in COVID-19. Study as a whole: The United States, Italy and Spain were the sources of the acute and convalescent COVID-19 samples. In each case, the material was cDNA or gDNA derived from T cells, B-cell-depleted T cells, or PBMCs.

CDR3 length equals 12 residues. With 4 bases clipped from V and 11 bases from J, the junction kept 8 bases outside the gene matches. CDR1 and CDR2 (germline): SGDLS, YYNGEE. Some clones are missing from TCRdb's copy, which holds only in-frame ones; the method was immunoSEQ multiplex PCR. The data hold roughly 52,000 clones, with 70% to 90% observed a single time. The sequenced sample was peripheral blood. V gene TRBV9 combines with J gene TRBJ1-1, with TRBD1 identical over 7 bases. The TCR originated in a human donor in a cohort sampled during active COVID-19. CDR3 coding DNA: TGTGCCAGCAGCCCTGACAGGGAGGCGGCTTTCTTT. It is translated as CASSPDREAAFF.